This T cell receptor beta chain was sequenced during a study of T cell responses to AZD1222 COVID-19 vaccine (dated by TCRdb to the early 2020s). Regarding the complete study: AZD1222 recipients given second doses at about 4 weeks or at about 12 weeks were pooled, since spike-specific TCR depth and breadth were not found to differ between the two schedules. TCR sequencing covered about 230 trial participants: 207 given two doses of AZD1222 and 26 given two doses of MenACWY control vaccine. Enrollment into the trials was organized by age into subgroups of 18-55, 56-69 and 70-plus years, and those subgroups contained roughly 140, 27 and 60 TCR-sequenced participants, respectively. General conclusions and limits of the study: No day 14 peak-response samples were available, so repertoires were characterized only after the peak T cell response. Epitopes outside the regions mutated in the B.1.351 and B.1.1.7 variants were reportedly recognized by nearly half of the unique spike-specific TCRs. The whole spike protein was spanned by vaccine-associated CD4 TCRs, and dominant responses were seen in regions 160-218 and 743-854. Participants were mostly white British and included more females than males, and it was suggested by the authors that clonal diversity may have been underestimated. In the small 56-69-year group, the increase in depth fell short of significance, most likely because of low power. Conclusions about previously exposed vaccinees are limited because only a handful of AZD1222 recipients were SARS-CoV-2 seropositive at baseline. Spike-specific TCR breadth and depth rose significantly after two AZD1222 doses compared with day 0 and with MenACWY recipients.

The CDR3 regions of human TCRbeta chains were subjected to immunosequencing. The paper's data handling went like this. TCRs in the repertoires were compared against a reference library of SARS-CoV-2-specific TCRs that had been generated with the MIRA antigen-specificity platform. Breadth was defined as the fraction of unique TCRs that were SARS-CoV-2-associated, and depth was defined as the fraction of total T cells that were SARS-CoV-2-associated. Each spike-specific TCR was assigned to its reactive spike region and to a CD4 or CD8 class using the MIRA data. Log10-transformed breadth and depth values were compared by one-way ANOVA with Sidak's multiple comparisons tests. As stored in TCRdb, this immuneACCESS dataset retains in-frame rearrangements with V and J assigned. A fraction of the clones does not appear; measured against another copy, unresolved V genes explain less than half of the discrepancy, and the remainder lacks a known reason. V and J calls and clone size are copied from that table; D and trimming were computed from the DNA. Within this sample are about 86,000 clones, with about 92% of them counted one time only. The ten largest make up about 3% of the sample.

CDR1 and CDR2, per the germline V gene, are SQVTM and ANQGSEA. V is cut by 1 base and J by 3 bases, and the space between the germline ends is 3 bases. The CDR3, cysteine through phenylalanine, is 12 amino acids long. Only CDR3 DNA remains: 36 bases, in frame from the first base. The time point label of this sample denotes: baseline before first vaccination. Samples from vaccinated people were obtained from the UK trials COV001 and COV002, which included a single-blind randomized controlled phase 2/3 trial of AZD1222 (ChAdOx1 nCoV-19) in healthy adults. Trial participant PBMC samples were collected at day 0 and day 28 after the second dose for TCRbeta chain sequencing. On this clone: It lacks a known antigen. No much larger clone exists at a distance of one base, and base qualities are not known. Other DNA sequences in the sample encode the same CDR3.

The origin of this receptor is an adult in good health. The sequence joins TRBV29-1 to TRBJ2-2; the D gene cannot be named for sure. The source material was peripheral blood, sampled on day 0 of AZD1222 vaccination. Here the CDR3 is given as CSVEGYTGELFF. The nucleotide sequence reads TGCAGCGTTGAAGGCTACACCGGGGAGCTGTTTTTT.